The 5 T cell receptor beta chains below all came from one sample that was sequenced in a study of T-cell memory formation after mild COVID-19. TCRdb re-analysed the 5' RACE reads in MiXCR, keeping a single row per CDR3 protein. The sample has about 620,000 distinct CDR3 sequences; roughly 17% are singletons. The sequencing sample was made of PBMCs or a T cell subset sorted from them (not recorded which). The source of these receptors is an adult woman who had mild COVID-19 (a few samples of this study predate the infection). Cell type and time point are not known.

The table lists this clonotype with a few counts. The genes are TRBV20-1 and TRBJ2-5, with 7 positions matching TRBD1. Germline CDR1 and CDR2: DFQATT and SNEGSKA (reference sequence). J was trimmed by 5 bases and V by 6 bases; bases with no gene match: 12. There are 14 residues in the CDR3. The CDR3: CSATPPNRGETQYF. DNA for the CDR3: TGCAGTGCCACCCCCCCGAACAGGGGCGAGACCCAGTACTTC.

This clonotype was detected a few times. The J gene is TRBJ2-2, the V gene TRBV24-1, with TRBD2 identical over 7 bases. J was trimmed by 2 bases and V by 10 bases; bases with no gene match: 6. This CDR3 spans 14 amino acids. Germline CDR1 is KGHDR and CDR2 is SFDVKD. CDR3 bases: TGTGCCACGGGGGGGAACTTAAACACCGGGGAGCTGTTTTTT. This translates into CATGGNLNTGELFF.

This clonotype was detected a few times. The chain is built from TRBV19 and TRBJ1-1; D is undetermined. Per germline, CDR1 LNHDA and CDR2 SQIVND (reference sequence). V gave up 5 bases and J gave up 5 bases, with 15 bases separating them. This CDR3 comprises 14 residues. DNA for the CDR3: TGTGCCAGTAGTGGGTCTCGGTTTCGGACTGAAGCTTTCTTT. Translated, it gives CASSGSRFRTEAFF.

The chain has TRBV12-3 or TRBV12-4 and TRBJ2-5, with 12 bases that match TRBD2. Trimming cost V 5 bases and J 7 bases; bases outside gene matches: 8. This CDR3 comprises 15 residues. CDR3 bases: TGTGCCAGCAGTGCCAGGACTAGCGGGGTGGCGACCCAGTACTTC. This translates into CASSARTSGVATQYF.

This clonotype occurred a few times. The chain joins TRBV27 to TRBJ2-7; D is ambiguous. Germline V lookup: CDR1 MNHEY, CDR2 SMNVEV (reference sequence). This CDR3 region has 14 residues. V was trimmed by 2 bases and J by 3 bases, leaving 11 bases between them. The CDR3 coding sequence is TGTGCCAGCAGTTTAAAAGGGTTTGGCTACGAGCAGTACTTC. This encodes CASSLKGFGYEQYF.